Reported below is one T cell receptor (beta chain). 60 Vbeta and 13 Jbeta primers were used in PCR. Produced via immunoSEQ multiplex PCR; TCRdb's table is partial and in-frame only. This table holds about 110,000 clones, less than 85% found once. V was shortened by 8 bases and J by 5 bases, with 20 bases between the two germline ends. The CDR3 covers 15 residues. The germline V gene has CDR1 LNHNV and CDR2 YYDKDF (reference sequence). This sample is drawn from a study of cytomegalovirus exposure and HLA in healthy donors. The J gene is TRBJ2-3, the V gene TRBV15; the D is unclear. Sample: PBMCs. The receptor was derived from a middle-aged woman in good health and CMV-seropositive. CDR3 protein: CATQKSTPHGDTQYF. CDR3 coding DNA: TGTGCCACCCAAAAGAGCACCCCCCACGGAGATACGCAGTATTTT.